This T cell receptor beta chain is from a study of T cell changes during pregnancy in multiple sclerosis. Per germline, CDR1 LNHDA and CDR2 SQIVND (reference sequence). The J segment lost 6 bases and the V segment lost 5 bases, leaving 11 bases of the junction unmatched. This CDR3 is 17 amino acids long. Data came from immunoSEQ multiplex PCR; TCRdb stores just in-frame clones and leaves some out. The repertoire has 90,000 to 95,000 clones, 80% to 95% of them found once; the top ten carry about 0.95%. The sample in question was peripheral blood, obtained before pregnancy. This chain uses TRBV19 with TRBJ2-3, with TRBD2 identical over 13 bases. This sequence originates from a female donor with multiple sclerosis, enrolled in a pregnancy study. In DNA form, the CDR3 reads TGTGCCAGTAGTTCCTGGGGACTAGCGGGAACCTGGGATACGCAGTATTTT. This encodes CASSSWGLAGTWDTQYF.